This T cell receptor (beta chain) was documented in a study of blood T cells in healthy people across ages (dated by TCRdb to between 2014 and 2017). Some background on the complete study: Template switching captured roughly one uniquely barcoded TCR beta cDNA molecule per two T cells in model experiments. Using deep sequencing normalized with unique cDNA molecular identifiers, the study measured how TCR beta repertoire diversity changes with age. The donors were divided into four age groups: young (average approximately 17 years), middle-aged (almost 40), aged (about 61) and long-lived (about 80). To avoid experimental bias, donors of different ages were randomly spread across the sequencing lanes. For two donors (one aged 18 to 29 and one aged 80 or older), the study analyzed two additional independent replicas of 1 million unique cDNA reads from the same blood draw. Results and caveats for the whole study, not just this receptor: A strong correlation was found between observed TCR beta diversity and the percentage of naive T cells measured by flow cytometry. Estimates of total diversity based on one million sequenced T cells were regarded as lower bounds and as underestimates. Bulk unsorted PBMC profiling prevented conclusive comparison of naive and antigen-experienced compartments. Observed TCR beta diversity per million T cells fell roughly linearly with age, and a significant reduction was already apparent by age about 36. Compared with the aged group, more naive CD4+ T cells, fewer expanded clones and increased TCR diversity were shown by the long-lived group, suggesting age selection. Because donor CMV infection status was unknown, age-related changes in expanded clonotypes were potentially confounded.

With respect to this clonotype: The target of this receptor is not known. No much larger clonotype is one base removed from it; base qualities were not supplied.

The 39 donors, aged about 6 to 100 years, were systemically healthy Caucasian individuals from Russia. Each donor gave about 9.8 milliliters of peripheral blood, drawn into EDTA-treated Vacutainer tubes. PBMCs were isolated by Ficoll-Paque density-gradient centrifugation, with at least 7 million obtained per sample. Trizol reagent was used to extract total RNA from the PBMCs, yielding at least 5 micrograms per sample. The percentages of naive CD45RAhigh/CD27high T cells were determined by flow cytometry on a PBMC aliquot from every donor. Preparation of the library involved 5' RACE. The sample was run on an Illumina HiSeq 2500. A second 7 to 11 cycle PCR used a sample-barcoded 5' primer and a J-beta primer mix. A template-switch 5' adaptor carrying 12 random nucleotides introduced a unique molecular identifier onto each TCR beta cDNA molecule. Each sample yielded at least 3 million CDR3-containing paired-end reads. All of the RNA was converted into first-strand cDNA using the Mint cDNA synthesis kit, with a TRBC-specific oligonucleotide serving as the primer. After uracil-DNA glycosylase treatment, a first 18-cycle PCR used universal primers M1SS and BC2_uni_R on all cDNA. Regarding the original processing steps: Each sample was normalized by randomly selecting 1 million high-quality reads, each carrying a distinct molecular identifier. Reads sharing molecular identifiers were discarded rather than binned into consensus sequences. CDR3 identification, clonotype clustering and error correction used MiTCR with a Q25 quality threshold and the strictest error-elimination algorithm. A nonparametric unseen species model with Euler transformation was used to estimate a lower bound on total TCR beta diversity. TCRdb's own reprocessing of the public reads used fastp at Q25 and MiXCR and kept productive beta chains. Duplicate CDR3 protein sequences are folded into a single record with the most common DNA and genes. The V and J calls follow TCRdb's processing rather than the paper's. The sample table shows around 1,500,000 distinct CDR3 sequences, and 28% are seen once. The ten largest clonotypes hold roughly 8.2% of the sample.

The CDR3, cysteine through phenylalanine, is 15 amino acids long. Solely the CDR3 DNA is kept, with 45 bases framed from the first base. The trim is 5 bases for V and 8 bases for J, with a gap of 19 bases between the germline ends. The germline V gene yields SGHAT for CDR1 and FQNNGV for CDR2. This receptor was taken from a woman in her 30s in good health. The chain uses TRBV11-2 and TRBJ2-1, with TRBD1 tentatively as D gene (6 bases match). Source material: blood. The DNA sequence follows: TGTGCCAGCAGCCCAGGAGGATCCAGGGGACATGAGCAGTTCTTC. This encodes CASSPGGSRGHEQFF.